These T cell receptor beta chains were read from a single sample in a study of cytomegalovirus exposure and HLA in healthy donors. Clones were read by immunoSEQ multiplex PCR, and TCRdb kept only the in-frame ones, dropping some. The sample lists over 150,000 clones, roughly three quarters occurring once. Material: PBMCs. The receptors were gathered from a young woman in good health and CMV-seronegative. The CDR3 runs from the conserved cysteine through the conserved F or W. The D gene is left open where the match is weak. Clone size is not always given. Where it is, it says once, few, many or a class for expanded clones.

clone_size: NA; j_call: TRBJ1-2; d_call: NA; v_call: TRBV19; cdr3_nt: TGTGCCAGTAGTAGAGATGGCTACACCTTC; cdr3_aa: CASSRDGYTF
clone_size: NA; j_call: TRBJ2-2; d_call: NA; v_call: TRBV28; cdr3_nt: TGTGCCAGCAGTTTATTCGACACCGGGGAGCTGTTTTTT; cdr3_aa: CASSLFDTGELFF
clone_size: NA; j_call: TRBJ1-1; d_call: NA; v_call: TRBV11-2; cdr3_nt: TGTGCCAGCAGCTTAAGTGCGGGGATCATGAACACTGAAGCTTTCTTT; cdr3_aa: CASSLSAGIMNTEAFF
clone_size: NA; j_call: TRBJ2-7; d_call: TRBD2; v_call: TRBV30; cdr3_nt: TGTGCCTGGAGTGGCTTCCGGACTAGCGTCAACGAGCAGTACTTC; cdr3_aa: CAWSGFRTSVNEQYF
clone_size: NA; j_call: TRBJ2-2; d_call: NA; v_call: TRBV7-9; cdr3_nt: TGTGCCAGCAGCCCCAGGACAGAAGACACCGGGGAGCTGTTTTTT; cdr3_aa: CASSPRTEDTGELFF
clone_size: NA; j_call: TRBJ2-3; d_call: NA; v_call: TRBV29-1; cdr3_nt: TGCAGCGTTGTAGCCACAGCGGCAGATACGCAGTATTTT; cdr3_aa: CSVVATAADTQYF
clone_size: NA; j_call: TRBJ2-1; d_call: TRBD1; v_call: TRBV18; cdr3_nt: TGTGCCAGCTCATCAACTGACAGGGTTTCCTACAATGAGCAGTTCTTC; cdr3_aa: CASSSTDRVSYNEQFF
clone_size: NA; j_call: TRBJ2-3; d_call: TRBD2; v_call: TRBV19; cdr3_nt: TGTGCCAGCCTAGCGGGGCCAGATACGCAGTATTTT; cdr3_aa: CASLAGPDTQYF
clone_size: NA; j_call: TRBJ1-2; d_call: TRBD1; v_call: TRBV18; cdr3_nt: TGTGCCAGCTCACCACCGGGACAGGGACTCCCGAGGGGCTACACCTTC; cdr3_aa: CASSPPGQGLPRGYTF
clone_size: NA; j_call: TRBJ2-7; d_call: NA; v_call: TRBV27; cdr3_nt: TGTGCCAGCAGTTTATCGAAGCAGGGCGAGCAGTACTTC; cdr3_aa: CASSLSKQGEQYF
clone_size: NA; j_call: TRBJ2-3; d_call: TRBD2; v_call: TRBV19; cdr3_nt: TGTGCCAGTAGTATCCTAGCGGGGGGCACAGATACGCAGTATTTT; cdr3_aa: CASSILAGGTDTQYF
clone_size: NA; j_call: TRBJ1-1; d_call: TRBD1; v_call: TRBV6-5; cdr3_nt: TGTGCCAGCACTATAACCGGGACAGGGATGGCTTTCTTT; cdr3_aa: CASTITGTGMAFF
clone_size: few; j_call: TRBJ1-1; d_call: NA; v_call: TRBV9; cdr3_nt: TGTGCCAGCAGCGTATCCGAGGGGAGGGCTGAAGCTTTCTTT; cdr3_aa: CASSVSEGRAEAFF
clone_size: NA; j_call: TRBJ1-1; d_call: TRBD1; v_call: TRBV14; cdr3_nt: TGTGCCAGCAGCCAAGGACAGGGACAGAACACTGAAGCTTTCTTT; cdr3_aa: CASSQGQGQNTEAFF
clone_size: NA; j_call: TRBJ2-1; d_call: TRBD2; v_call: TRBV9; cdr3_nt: TGTGCCAGCAGCGCAGAACCGGGGGGGGGCCACAATGAGCAGTTCTTC; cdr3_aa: CASSAEPGGGHNEQFF
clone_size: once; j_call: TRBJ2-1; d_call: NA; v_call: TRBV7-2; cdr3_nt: TGTGCCAGCAACTTAGAGTCAGGCACTTACAATGAGCAGTTCTTC; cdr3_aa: CASNLESGTYNEQFF
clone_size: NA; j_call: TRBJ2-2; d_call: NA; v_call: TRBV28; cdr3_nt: TGTGCCAGCAGTTCCGCCGGGACACCCGCTATAACCGGGGAGCTGTTTTTT; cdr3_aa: CASSSAGTPAITGELFF
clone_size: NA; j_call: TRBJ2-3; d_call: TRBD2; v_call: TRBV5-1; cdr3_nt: TGCGCCAGCAGCTTGGGCGCGGGGGGGGCAGATACGCAGTATTTT; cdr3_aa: CASSLGAGGADTQYF
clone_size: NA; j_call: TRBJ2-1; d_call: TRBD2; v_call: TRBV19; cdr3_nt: TGTGCCAGTAACCTACGAGGACTAGCGGCCCACAATGAGCAGTTCTTC; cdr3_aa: CASNLRGLAAHNEQFF
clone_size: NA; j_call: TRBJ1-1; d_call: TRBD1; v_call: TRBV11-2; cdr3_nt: TGTGCCAGCAGCTTAGTTGAGAAACAGGGGAAGAACACTGAAGCTTTCTTT; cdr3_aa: CASSLVEKQGKNTEAFF
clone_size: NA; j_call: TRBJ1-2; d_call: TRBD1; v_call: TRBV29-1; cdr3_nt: TGCAGCGTTGATCCAGGGGGCAACTATGGCTACACCTTC; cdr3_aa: CSVDPGGNYGYTF
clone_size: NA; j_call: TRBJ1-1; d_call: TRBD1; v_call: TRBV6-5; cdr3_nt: TGTGCCAGCAGTTACCGACAGGGTGAAGCTTTCTTT; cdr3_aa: CASSYRQGEAFF
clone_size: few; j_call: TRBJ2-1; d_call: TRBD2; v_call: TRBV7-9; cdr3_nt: TGTGCCAGCAGGATCCGCGGACTAGCGGGAAGCTCCTACAATGAGCAGTTCTTC; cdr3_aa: CASRIRGLAGSSYNEQFF
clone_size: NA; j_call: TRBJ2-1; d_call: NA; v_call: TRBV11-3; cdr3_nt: TGTGCCAGCAGCCAAGGGGGCAATGAGCAGTTCTTC; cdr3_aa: CASSQGGNEQFF
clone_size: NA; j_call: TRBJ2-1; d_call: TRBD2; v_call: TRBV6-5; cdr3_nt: TGTGCCAGCAGTTACTCGAGACTAGCGGGAAGGAATGAGCAGTTCTTC; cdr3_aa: CASSYSRLAGRNEQFF
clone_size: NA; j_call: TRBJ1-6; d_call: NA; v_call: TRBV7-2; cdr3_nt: TGTGCCAGCAGCTTACAGCGGGGGTATAATTCACCCCTCCACTTT; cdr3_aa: CASSLQRGYNSPLHF
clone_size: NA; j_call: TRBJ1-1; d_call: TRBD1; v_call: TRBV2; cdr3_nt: TGTGCCAGCGGGGGACAGAGGAACACTGAAGCTTTCTTT; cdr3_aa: CASGGQRNTEAFF
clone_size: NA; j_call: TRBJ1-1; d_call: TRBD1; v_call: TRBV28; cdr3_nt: TGTGCCAGCAGCACAGGGGGCGCAACTGAAGCTTTCTTT; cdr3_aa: CASSTGGATEAFF
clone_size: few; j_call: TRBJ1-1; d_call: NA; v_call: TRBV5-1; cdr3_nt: TGCGCCAGCAGCTTCGGGGGGAACACTGAAGCTTTCTTT; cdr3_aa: CASSFGGNTEAFF
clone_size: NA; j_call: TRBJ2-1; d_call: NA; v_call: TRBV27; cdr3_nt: TGTGCCAGCAGCCACACCCTAGGAACCCTACGGGATGAGCAGTTCTTC; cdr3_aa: CASSHTLGTLRDEQFF
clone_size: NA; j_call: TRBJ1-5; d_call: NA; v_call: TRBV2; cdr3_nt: TGTGCCAGCAGTGAACGGGGGGGAAATCAGCCCCAGCATTTT; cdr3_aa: CASSERGGNQPQHF
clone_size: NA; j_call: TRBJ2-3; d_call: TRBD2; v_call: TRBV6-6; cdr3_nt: TGTGCCTCCCTAGGCGGGGGGCTCGCAGATACGCAGTATTTT; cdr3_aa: CASLGGGLADTQYF
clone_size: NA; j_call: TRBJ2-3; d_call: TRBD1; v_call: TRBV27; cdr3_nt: TGTGCCAGCAGTGCCGACAGGGTGTGGAGCACAGATACGCAGTATTTT; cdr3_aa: CASSADRVWSTDTQYF